This T cell receptor (beta chain) originates from a study of T cell responses to AZD1222 COVID-19 vaccine (dated by TCRdb to the early 2020s). Broadly, across the study: Because spike-specific TCR depth and breadth did not differ between the two schedules, AZD1222 recipients who got a second dose at roughly 4 weeks were pooled with those who got a second dose at roughly 12 weeks. A total of about 240 trial participants underwent TCR sequencing, of whom 207 received two doses of AZD1222 and some 25 received two doses of the MenACWY control vaccine. Trial participants were enrolled into age subgroups of 18-55, 56-69 and 70-plus years, which contained around 150, 28 and 57 TCR-sequenced participants, respectively. Study-wide findings and limitations: The 56-69-year group was small, and its depth increase did not reach significance, likely because of low power. Epitopes outside the regions mutated in the B.1.351 and B.1.1.7 variants were reportedly recognized by nearly half of the unique spike-specific TCRs. CD4 TCRs associated with the vaccine covered the entire spike protein, and the dominant responses were in regions 160-218 and 743-854. Because no day 14 peak-response samples were available, the repertoires could be characterized only after the peak T cell response. Most participants were white British and females outnumbered males, and the authors suggested that clonal diversity may have been underestimated. After two AZD1222 doses, both the breadth and the depth of spike-specific TCRs were significantly higher than at day 0 and than in MenACWY recipients. Conclusions about previously exposed vaccinees are limited because only five or six AZD1222 recipients were SARS-CoV-2 seropositive at baseline.

From V the trimming removes 6 bases and from J it removes 3 bases, while the gene matches leave 7 bases of the junction unaccounted for. The cysteine opens and the phenylalanine closes a CDR3 of 15 amino acids. Only the CDR3 region is kept as DNA, spanning 45 bases read in frame from base 1. The germline V gene gives CDR1 as LGHNA and CDR2 as YSLEER. The CDR3 regions of human TCRbeta chains were analyzed by immunosequencing. Regarding the original processing steps: Repertoire TCRs were matched against a reference library of SARS-CoV-2-specific TCRs generated with the MIRA antigen-specificity platform. Breadth was defined as the fraction of unique TCRs that were SARS-CoV-2-associated. Depth was defined as the fraction of total T cells that were SARS-CoV-2-associated. Using the MIRA data, each spike-specific TCR was assigned both to the spike region to which the TCR was reactive and to a CD4 or CD8 class. Log10-transformed breadth and depth values were compared by one-way ANOVA with Sidak's multiple comparisons tests. Sourced from immuneACCESS, this table was stored by TCRdb with only in-frame sequences that have V and J called. A share of the clones is absent; for the studies checked, an unresolved V gene accounts for under half, and the remainder has no known explanation. The V and J calls and the clone size are those of that table, but D and trimming were determined from the DNA. The sample has 75,000 to 90,000 clones on record, around nine tenths of them singletons. The top ten constitute roughly 4.8% of the sample.

As concerns this clone: Its binding antigen is unknown. No much larger clone exists at a distance of one base, and base qualities are not known.

The time point label here, explained by the study, means: baseline before first vaccination. Samples from vaccinated people were obtained from the UK trials COV001 and COV002, which included a single-blind randomized controlled phase 2/3 trial of AZD1222 (ChAdOx1 nCoV-19) in healthy adults. For TCRbeta chain sequencing, PBMC samples from trial participants were taken at day 0 and at day 28 after the second dose. This clonotype was sampled from an adult in good health. The chain uses TRBV4-3 and TRBJ1-4, and TRBD1 aligns with 7 junction nucleotides. The source material was peripheral blood, sampled on day 0 of AZD1222 vaccination. The bases read TGCGCCAGCAGACCCAGGGGGTTTGCTAATGAAAAACTGTTTTTT. It translates to CASRPRGFANEKLFF.